The next 7 T cell receptor beta chains were all read from a single sample in a study of CD8+ T cells in alopecia areata. cDNA reverse transcribed from extracted RNA served as the sequencing template. TCRdb keeps only in-frame clones here, not all; method: immunoSEQ multiplex PCR. The repertoire holds 170,000 or so clones, with 63% as singletons. The material was CD4+ T cells sorted from blood, obtained at week 0. The receptors shown here come from a human donor with alopecia areata.

The V and J genes are TRBV29-1 and TRBJ2-6, with TRBD1 identical over 11 bases. V gave up 3 bases and J gave up 0 bases; unmatched junction bases: 1. Germline V gene lookup returns CDR1 SQVTM and CDR2 ANQGSEA. The CDR3 is 16 residues long. The CDR3 is CSVEGQGVSGANVLTF. The CDR3, as DNA: TGCAGCGTTGAGGGACAGGGGGTCTCTGGGGCCAACGTCCTGACTTTC. The variable domain in full, completed from reference TRBV29-1 and TRBJ2-6, reads SAVISQKPSRDICQRGTSLTIQCQVDSQVTMMFWYRQQPGQSLTLIATANQGSEATYESGFVIDKFPISRPNLTFSTLTVSNMSPEDSSIYLCSVEGQGVSGANVLTFGAGSRLTVL.

A few counts support this clone. The chain employs TRBV7-2 and TRBJ2-3, with 8 bases identical to TRBD2. In germline, CDR1 is SGHTA, CDR2 FQGNSA. V dropped 5 bases and J dropped 8; count of bases not matched to a gene: 9. This CDR3 region has 14 residues. In nucleotides, the CDR3 is TGTGCCAGCAGCCCGACGACGCGGGGGGTTACGCAGTATTTT. Translated: CASSPTTRGVTQYF.

This clone came up a few times. The chain combines TRBV29-1 with TRBJ1-2; 10 bases agree with TRBD1. After removal of 6 bases from V and 4 bases from J, the junction contained 8 bases not matched to a gene. This CDR3 is built from 14 residues. Germline V lookup: CDR1 SQVTM, CDR2 ANQGSEA. CDR3: CSVRQGAPSYGYTF. In DNA form, the CDR3 reads TGCAGCGTCAGACAGGGGGCTCCGAGCTATGGCTACACCTTC.

As to this clone: The junction shows a germline mismatch at one end, possibly a read error. The chain recombines TRBV30 with TRBJ2-1; D possibly uses TRBD1 or TRBD2 (5 bases each). The germline CDR1 and CDR2 sequences are GTSNPN and SVGIG (reference sequence). The CDR3 is 10 amino acids. Here the CDR3 DNA reads TGTGCCGGACATCCCGGGTCCGGGGTCTTC. This codes for CAGHPGSGVF.

The chain employs TRBV7-9 and TRBJ1-2; 10 bases match TRBD1. Germline loops: CDR1 SEHNR, CDR2 FQNEAQ (reference sequence). Losses at the gene ends were 1 base for V and 7 bases for J; bases not matched to a gene: 6. The length of the CDR3 is 15 residues. DNA of the CDR3: TGTGCCAGCAGCTTAGTTGGGACAGGGGTTGTTGGCTACACCTTC. This translates into CASSLVGTGVVGYTF.

This chain links TRBV11-2 with TRBJ1-1; a possible D gene is TRBD1 (5 bases). The germline V gene encodes CDR1 SGHAT and CDR2 FQNNGV. The CDR3 loop spans 16 amino acids. V was cut by 5 bases and J by 0 bases, with 16 bases left in between. The DNA of the CDR3 is TGTGCCAGCAGCCCAGGGCCCGGCACCGTGAACACTGAAGCTTTCTTT. Its protein is CASSPGPGTVNTEAFF.

This rearrangement joins TRBV29-1 to TRBJ2-1; no firm D call. Germline CDR1 is SQVTM and CDR2 is ANQGSEA. Trimming removed 6 bases from V and 4 bases from J, with 13 bases in between. CDR3 length: 13 residues. This CDR3 is CSVQTITYNEQFF. In nucleotides, the CDR3 is TGCAGCGTACAGACGATAACTTACAATGAGCAGTTCTTC.